This is a list of T cell receptor beta chains from one sample in a study of cytomegalovirus exposure and HLA in healthy donors. Clones were sequenced by immunoSEQ multiplex PCR, and TCRdb holds only the in-frame ones, with some missing. The sample has roughly 90,000 clones; just under 90% are singletons. Material: PBMCs. Receptors originate from a man between 18 and 29 years old in good health and CMV-seronegative. CDR3s include the opening cysteine and the closing phenylalanine or tryptophan. A D gene is named only where the DNA matches it firmly. Rows may omit the clone size; those that give it use once, few, many or a size class.

size,J,V,D,DNA,CDR3
few,TRBJ2-7,TRBV27,.,TGTGCCAGCAGTTTATTAGTCTACTACGAGCAGTACTTC,CASSLLVYYEQYF
.,TRBJ2-1,TRBV4-3,.,TGCGCCAGCAGCCAAGGAACCCTAGTGGGTGAGCAGTTCTTC,CASSQGTLVGEQFF
.,TRBJ1-1,TRBV18,.,TGTGCCAGCCACACCAGGGTAATGAACACTGAAGCTTTCTTT,CASHTRVMNTEAFF
.,TRBJ2-7,TRBV29-1,.,TGCAGCGTTCGCTCTAGCTCCTACGAGCAGTACTTC,CSVRSSSYEQYF
.,TRBJ1-4,TRBV28,.,TGTGCCAGCATTTCGGGTTCGGCTAATGAAAAACTGTTTTTT,CASISGSANEKLFF
.,TRBJ2-7,TRBV18,TRBD1,TGTGCCAGCTCACCACCGACAGGGGTTTACGAGCAGTACTTC,CASSPPTGVYEQYF
.,TRBJ1-2,TRBV10-3,TRBD1,TGCGCCATCAGCCAACCGGGACAGGTCCTTGACACCTTC,CAISQPGQVLDTF
.,TRBJ1-1,TRBV7-9,.,TGTGCCAGCAGGGGCAGGAACACTGAAGCTTTCTTT,CASRGRNTEAFF
once,TRBJ2-2,TRBV7-9,TRBD1,TGTTCCAGCAGCTTCGGGGACAGGGACACCGGGGAGCTGTTTTTT,CSSSFGDRDTGELFF
.,TRBJ2-3,TRBV5-5,.,TGTGCCAGCAGCCTTCTCATGGCCCGCACAGATACGCAGTATTTT,CASSLLMARTDTQYF
.,TRBJ2-7,TRBV29-1,TRBD1,TGCAGCGTGGGGGGACAGGGTGCTAGGGAGCAGTACTTC,CSVGGQGAREQYF
.,TRBJ2-2,TRBV6-1,.,TGTGCCAGCAGTGTCCTACAGGGTCGGGGCACCGGGGAGCTGTTTTTT,CASSVLQGRGTGELFF
.,TRBJ1-5,TRBV6-5,TRBD1,TGTGCCAGCAGTCAGACAGGGTTTCAGCCCCAGCATTTT,CASSQTGFQPQHF
.,TRBJ2-5,TRBV18,.,TGTGCCAGCTCACCAGCAGGGCTTCTAGGACAAGAGACCCAGTACTTC,CASSPAGLLGQETQYF
.,TRBJ1-5,TRBV18,.,TGTGCCAGCTCACCACCTCTTAGCAATCAGCCCCAGCATTTT,CASSPPLSNQPQHF
.,TRBJ2-7,TRBV10-3,.,TGTGCCATCAGTGTCGGGGGACACGAGCAGTACTTC,CAISVGGHEQYF
.,TRBJ2-5,TRBV2,.,TGTGCCAGCAGTGCATCGACGGCGGAACGGCGGACCCAGTACTTC,CASSASTAERRTQYF
.,TRBJ2-2,TRBV6-1,TRBD2,TGTGCCGGGGGGGTGGGAAGGGACACCGGGGAGCTGTTTTTT,CAGGVGRDTGELFF
.,TRBJ1-1,TRBV6-7,.,TGTGCCAGCACGCCAGGTACTGAAGCTTTCTTT,CASTPGTEAFF
.,TRBJ1-5,TRBV7-9,.,TGTGCCAGCAGCTCCGGGACAAGTGACTATAGCAATCAGCCCCAGCATTTT,CASSSGTSDYSNQPQHF
.,TRBJ2-1,TRBV6-4,.,TGTGCCAGCAGTGATGATCTGAGCAATGAGCAGTTCTTC,CASSDDLSNEQFF
.,TRBJ2-7,TRBV9,TRBD2,TGTGCCAGCAGCGTAACTAGCGGGGGGTACGAGCAGTACTTC,CASSVTSGGYEQYF
.,TRBJ1-2,TRBV6-1,.,TGTGCCAGCAGTGAAAGACAGGCCTATGGCTACACCTTC,CASSERQAYGYTF
.,TRBJ2-2,TRBV12-1,.,TGTGCCAGCAGCTTAGGGACTAGCGGGCCCAGCGGAAACACCGGGGAGCTGTTTTTT,CASSLGTSGPSGNTGELFF
.,TRBJ2-4,TRBV14,TRBD2,TGTGCCAGCAGCCCCCGGACTAGCGGGAGGGATAAAAACATTCAGTACTTC,CASSPRTSGRDKNIQYF
.,TRBJ1-1,TRBV28,TRBD1,TGTGCCAGCACCTTAGCCGGGACAGGGAGGTCAAAAGCTTTCTTT,CASTLAGTGRSKAFF
.,TRBJ2-7,TRBV18,.,TGTGCCAGCTCACCCCAAGGCGGCTCCGAGCAGTACTTC,CASSPQGGSEQYF
.,TRBJ1-4,TRBV4-3,TRBD1,TGCGCCAGCAGCCAGAGACAGGGGATACCGTCGTCGCGGGAAAAACTGTTTTTT,CASSQRQGIPSSREKLFF
few,TRBJ2-6,TRBV27,.,TGTGCCAGCAGTTTATGGGGTAGCGGTAGCTCTGGGGCCAACGTCCTGACTTTC,CASSLWGSGSSGANVLTF
.,TRBJ2-5,TRBV7-3,.,TGTGCCAGCAGCTTAAAACAAGAAGAGACCCAGTACTTC,CASSLKQEETQYF
few,TRBJ2-1,TRBV5-4,.,TGTGCCAGCAGCCGACGATGGGACTCCCAACCCGGTGAGCAGTTCTTC,CASSRRWDSQPGEQFF
.,TRBJ2-7,TRBV7-2,.,TGTGCCAGCAGCTCCCCTTTAGGAGGTTACGAGCAGTACTTC,CASSSPLGGYEQYF
few,TRBJ1-2,TRBV6-6,TRBD1,TGTGCCAGCAGTTACGAGACAGGGGCATGGAGCTACACCTTC,CASSYETGAWSYTF
.,TRBJ2-7,TRBV19,TRBD2,TGTGCCAGTAGTATAAGGCGGGGGGAGTCTGGCGAGCAGTACTTC,CASSIRRGESGEQYF
.,TRBJ2-7,TRBV5-1,TRBD1,TGCGCCAGCAGCCCCCTCGGGACAGGTTTTCGCGAGCAGTACTTC,CASSPLGTGFREQYF
.,TRBJ2-7,TRBV4-3,TRBD2,TGCGCCAGCAGCCAAGTACCTAGCGGAACCTACGAGCAGTACTTC,CASSQVPSGTYEQYF
once,TRBJ2-7,TRBV9,.,TGTGCCAGCAGCCTATACGACAGCTACGAGCAGTACTTC,CASSLYDSYEQYF
.,TRBJ1-4,TRBV5-1,.,TGCGCCAGCAGCTTGAGGGCGGGGGAAAAACTGTTTTTT,CASSLRAGEKLFF
.,TRBJ1-5,TRBV19,.,TGTGCCAGTAGTCTCCAGACAGGTTTAAATCAGCCCCAGCATTTT,CASSLQTGLNQPQHF
.,TRBJ2-4,TRBV25-1,TRBD1,TGTGCCAGCAGTGCCACAGGGGGTGGGGCCAAAAACATTCAGTACTTC,CASSATGGGAKNIQYF
.,TRBJ2-6,TRBV2,TRBD1,TGTGCCAGCAGTCAGGGACAGGCTGGGGCCAACGTCCTGACTTTC,CASSQGQAGANVLTF
.,TRBJ1-5,TRBV28,.,TGTGCCAGCGGCATTACAGTTTTCAGCAATCAGCCCCAGCATTTT,CASGITVFSNQPQHF
.,TRBJ2-1,TRBV19,TRBD2,TGTGCCAGTAGTAACACCGGGACTAGCGGGAGGGGAGAGCAGTTCTTC,CASSNTGTSGRGEQFF
.,TRBJ1-2,TRBV5-4,.,TGTGCCAGCAGCGTGGAGCCGTCGGCCGGCGGGGGTTGGTATGACGCGGGCTACACCTTC,CASSVEPSAGGGWYDAGYTF
.,TRBJ1-2,TRBV28,TRBD1,TGTGCCAGCAGTCTACGGACAGGAGCCACGTCTAACTATGGCTACACCTTC,CASSLRTGATSNYGYTF
.,TRBJ2-7,TRBV19,.,TGTGCCAGTAGTCTTATACACGGGAGTAGTTACGAGCAGTACTTC,CASSLIHGSSYEQYF